This TCR beta chain was documented in a study of beta chain features in type 1 diabetes. Points from the study as a whole: There was no resolution here of whether HLA type influences TCRB rearrangement. A possible short-template PCR bias applies equally to patients and controls. It was among patients, rather than healthy donors, that naive, central memory and Treg TCRB repertoires appeared more similar. Across all four CD4+ subsets, people with type 1 diabetes showed modestly shorter TCRB CDR3s.

This clone was detected a few times. The target antigen is unknown. Expressed TCRB transcripts were sequenced because the isolated RNA had all been reverse transcribed beforehand. Assay used: immunoSEQ multiplex PCR; TCRdb lists only in-frame clones, some missing. The sample holds more than 250,000 clones; approximately 15% are singletons and the top ten take 0.017%. Trimming pared 3 bases from V and 3 bases from J, leaving 15 bases between. This CDR3 spans 15 amino acids. CDR1 is KGHSH and CDR2 is LQKENI in the germline V gene. Sequencing was done on a sample of naive CD4+ T cells from blood. The rearrangement links TRBV18 to TRBJ2-7, with D possibly being TRBD2 (5 bases). This clonotype was sampled from a young man with type 1 diabetes. Written as DNA, the CDR3 is TGTGCCAGCTCACCTCCTAGCCAGAGTCTCTACGAGCAGTACTTC. Protein sequence: CASSPPSQSLYEQYF.